These 32 T cell receptor beta chains came from one sample sequenced in a study of T-cell reconstitution after alpha-beta-depleted transplantation in children. Unique molecular identifiers featured in how the TCRbeta library was prepared. TCRdb fed the PCR reads into MiXCR, producing one record per CDR3 protein. Of about a million distinct CDR3 sequences in the sample, roughly 29% are singletons; the top ten hold over 25%. Sequences were derived from PBMCs, mostly from graft donor cells, sampled 360 days after TCRalphabeta/CD19-depleted stem cell transplant. Receptors were obtained from a boy under two years old who had a stem cell transplant for SCID, so the T cells may come from the graft donor.

A single count supports this clonotype. The chain combines TRBV20-1 with TRBJ2-7; the match to TRBD2 covers 9 bases. The V gene end was trimmed by 3 bases and the J gene end by 1 base; junction bases not matched to a gene: 7. CDR3 length: 15 amino acids. Germline V gene sequence: CDR1 DFQATT, CDR2 SNEGSKA (reference sequence). The CDR3 DNA follows: TGCAGTGCTAGGGCTCCAGCGGGGGGATCCTACGAGCAGTACTTC. Translating gives CSARAPAGGSYEQYF.

The chain recombines TRBV18 with TRBJ2-1; D is possibly TRBD1 (6 bases). Germline V lookup: CDR1 KGHSH, CDR2 LQKENI. V was shortened by 4 bases and J by 4 bases, with 11 bases between the two germline ends. This CDR3 is 14 amino acids long. The CDR3 protein is CASSLQGRYNEQFF. CDR3 coding DNA: TGTGCCAGCTCACTTCAGGGGCGGTACAATGAGCAGTTCTTC.

This clonotype was found once. The V gene is TRBV4-3, the J gene TRBJ2-3; possibly TRBD2 for D (7 bases). The CDR3 consists of 17 residues. Germline V gene lookup returns CDR1 LGHNA and CDR2 YSLEER. V was cut by 2 bases and J by 3 bases, with 18 bases left in between. Here the CDR3 reads CASSQSGGRYPTDTQYF. The CDR3 DNA is TGCGCCAGCAGCCAATCCGGGGGGCGATATCCTACAGATACGCAGTATTTT.

The chain recombines TRBV28 with TRBJ1-4; D ambiguous. V was cut by 5 bases and J by 12 bases, with 13 bases left in between. The CDR3 contains 12 residues. Per the germline V gene, CDR1 is MDHEN and CDR2 is SYDVKM. The CDR3 protein is CASSPRGLELFF. Here the CDR3 DNA reads TGTGCCAGCAGTCCCCGTGGCCTGGAACTGTTTTTT.

This clonotype was recorded a few times. This chain uses TRBV12-3 or TRBV12-4 with TRBJ2-3; 8 bases map to TRBD2. The CDR3 has 16 residues. The V and J ends lost 6 bases and 2 bases, in that order; junction bases with no gene match: 10. CDR3 amino acids: CASSPRSGGLTDTQYF. For the CDR3, the DNA is TGTGCCAGCAGCCCGAGAAGCGGGGGCCTCACAGATACGCAGTATTTT.

This clonotype has only a few counts. The CDR3 reads CSARDPRATSTDTQYF. CDR3 nucleotide sequence: TGCAGTGCTAGAGATCCGAGGGCAACTAGCACAGATACGCAGTATTTT. The V gene is TRBV20-1, the J gene TRBJ2-3; possibly TRBD2 for D (5 bases). Trimming shortened V by 0 bases and J by 0 bases, and 13 bases separated the two germline ends. Germline CDR1 reads DFQATT; CDR2 reads SNEGSKA (reference sequence). This CDR3 contains 16 residues.

V is TRBV12-3 or TRBV12-4 and J is TRBJ1-3, with unresolved D. The CDR3 is 15 residues long. The V and J ends lost 4 bases and 0 bases respectively, with 10 bases between them. The CDR3 DNA reads as TGTGCCAGCAGTTGGGCCTATTCCTCTGGAAACACCATATATTTT. Encoded protein: CASSWAYSSGNTIYF.

The chain links TRBV28 to TRBJ2-1, with D perhaps matching TRBD2 (6 bases). The ends were cut back, 3 bases at V and 6 bases at J, with 15 bases in the middle. Germline V gene data show CDR1 as MDHEN and CDR2 as SYDVKM. The CDR3 extends over 15 amino acids. The CDR3 loop is CASSLGTPPPNEQFF. In nucleotides, the CDR3 is TGTGCCAGCAGTTTGGGGACTCCCCCTCCCAATGAGCAGTTCTTC.

The gene calls are TRBV11-3 and TRBJ2-7; the D is unclear. Trimming took off 2 bases at V and 4 bases at J, with 12 bases between the two ends. The CDR3 has 14 residues. The germline CDR1 and CDR2 sequences are SGHNT and YENEEA. CDR3 bases: TGTGCCAGCAGCTTATGGTCAGAACAATACGAGCAGTACTTC. Its translation: CASSLWSEQYEQYF. The whole variable domain, remainder taken from reference TRBV11-3 and TRBJ2-7, is EAGVVQSPRYKIIEKKQPVAFWCNPISGHNTLYWYLQNLGQGPELLIRYENEEAVDDSQLPKDRFSAERLKGVDSTLKIQPAELGDSAVYLCASSLWSEQYEQYFGPGTRLTVT.

This clonotype occurred many times. This chain uses TRBV5-1 with TRBJ2-5, with D possibly TRBD1 on 5 matching bases. Looked up from germline, CDR1 is SGHRS and CDR2 is YFSETQ. Trimming shortened V by 3 bases and J by 3 bases, and 9 bases separated the two germline ends. The CDR3 totals 13 residues. CDR3 protein: CASSWGPEETQYF. The CDR3 bases are TGCGCCAGCAGCTGGGGCCCTGAAGAGACCCAGTACTTC.

The chain employs TRBV6-1 and TRBJ1-2; D is perhaps TRBD1 (5 bases). Germline-derived CDR1 and CDR2 are MNHNS and SASEGT. The CDR3 is 15 amino acids. Trimming cost V 8 bases and J 3 bases, with 19 bases left between them. CDR3: CASFRDDRGDYGYTF. In nucleotides, the CDR3 is TGTGCCAGCTTCCGGGACGACCGTGGCGACTATGGCTACACCTTC.

The V gene is TRBV5-1, the J gene TRBJ2-7; D possibly corresponds to TRBD2 (5 bases). This CDR3 contains 14 residues. The V gene's germline CDR1 is SGHRS and CDR2 YFSETQ. V gave up 4 bases and J gave up 7 bases, with 18 bases separating them. CDR3 nucleotides: TGCGCCAGCAGCAACAAGGACTCCCTTGGGGAGCAGTACTTC. Translation gives CASSNKDSLGEQYF.

This clonotype has a handful of counts. The V call is TRBV2, the J call TRBJ2-7; 8 bases line up with TRBD2. The germline V gene has CDR1 SNHLY and CDR2 FYNNEI. This CDR3 region has 14 residues. V trimming: 3 bases; J trimming: 4 bases; junction bases outside the gene matches: 5. For the CDR3, the DNA is TGTGCCAGCAGTGAGAACGGGGGGGCTTACGAGCAGTACTTC. It is translated as CASSENGGAYEQYF.

Many counts were recorded for this clonotype. The chain combines TRBV12-3 or TRBV12-4 with TRBJ2-1, with D hard to call. V shed 3 bases and J shed 0 bases, with 6 bases lying between them. The CDR3 has 14 residues. DNA of the CDR3: TGTGCCAGCAGTTTGGGCCGCTCCTACAATGAGCAGTTCTTC. Translating gives CASSLGRSYNEQFF.

This clonotype was counted a few times. V is TRBV12-3 or TRBV12-4 and J is TRBJ2-1; D not resolved. The CDR3 runs to 15 residues. V gave up 6 bases and J gave up 4 bases, with 16 bases separating them. CDR3: CASRLNSLKYNEQFF. The CDR3 bases are TGTGCCAGCAGACTCAACTCTCTTAAGTACAATGAGCAGTTCTTC.

The V call is TRBV7-2, the J call TRBJ1-1, with TRBD1 matching 8 bases. There are 14 residues in the CDR3. In germline, CDR1 is SGHTA, CDR2 FQGNSA. V dropped 5 bases and J dropped 4; count of bases not matched to a gene: 6. DNA for the CDR3: TGTGCCAGCAGCAAGGACAGGGCCGGCACTGAAGCTTTCTTT. This sequence encodes CASSKDRAGTEAFF.

The chain uses TRBV11-2 and TRBJ2-3, with a weak D call TRBD2 (5 bases). Trimming pared 0 bases from V and 4 bases from J, leaving 23 bases between. The germline gives CDR1 SGHAT, CDR2 FQNNGV. The CDR3 length is 19 residues. DNA of the CDR3: TGTGCCAGCAGCTTAGAGATGAGCGGCCACCCTCTTGGGTCAGATACGCAGTATTTT. Protein product: CASSLEMSGHPLGSDTQYF.

This clonotype was counted only a few times. This chain connects TRBV5-1 to TRBJ1-6, with 7 bases aligning to TRBD1. The CDR3 length is 15 residues. Looked up from germline, CDR1 is SGHRS and CDR2 is YFSETQ. V lost 6 bases and J lost 8; bases outside the gene matches: 11. CDR3 bases: TGCGCCAGCACCTTATCCGGGACAGAGCATTCACCCCTCCACTTT. As protein: CASTLSGTEHSPLHF.

This clonotype has just a few counts. The rearrangement joins TRBV7-2 to TRBJ2-3; 8 bases line up with TRBD1. The germline gives CDR1 SGHTA, CDR2 FQGNSA. This CDR3 is built from 14 residues. V was clipped by 7 bases and J by 6 bases; unmatched bases: 9. The CDR3 nucleotides are TGTGCCAGCACCGGCAGGGGGCGTATCGATACGCAGTATTTT. Amino acids: CASTGRGRIDTQYF.

This clonotype turned up a few times. This chain uses TRBV7-3 with TRBJ1-3; 7 bases are shared with TRBD1. The CDR3 is 16 amino acids. V lost 2 bases and J lost 0; bases outside the gene matches: 4. The germline V gene has CDR1 SGHTA and CDR2 FQGTGA. The CDR3 DNA is TGTGCCAGCAGCTTACTGCCAGGGGGCTCTGGAAACACCATATATTTT. This sequence encodes CASSLLPGGSGNTIYF.

In this sample, this clonotype turned up a few times. In DNA, the CDR3 is TGTGCCAGCAGTGTTCCTAGCGGGGGAGCCACAGATACGCAGTATTTT. Protein sequence: CASSVPSGGATDTQYF. The gene calls are TRBV12-3 or TRBV12-4 and TRBJ2-3; TRBD2 matches at 10 bases. J lost 2 bases, V lost 5 bases, and 7 bases had no gene match. CDR3 length: 16 amino acids.

The chain couples TRBV6-2 or TRBV6-3 to TRBJ2-1; a possible D gene is TRBD1 (5 bases). The germline CDR1 and CDR2 sequences are MNHEY and SVGEGT. The CDR3 covers 15 residues. Trimming left V 6 bases short and J 2 bases short, with 14 bases between. CDR3 region: CASRYRLGAYNEQFF. The CDR3, as DNA: TGTGCCAGCAGATACAGGTTGGGCGCCTACAATGAGCAGTTCTTC.

This chain links TRBV12-3 or TRBV12-4 with TRBJ2-3, with 8 bases matching TRBD1. This CDR3 contains 18 residues. The junction had 13 bases not matched to a gene; V was cut back by 5 bases and J by 0 bases. The CDR3 loop reads CASSGLLGQGLSTDTQYF. CDR3 nucleotide sequence: TGTGCCAGCAGTGGACTTCTAGGACAGGGACTCAGCACAGATACGCAGTATTTT.

This chain connects TRBV7-6 to TRBJ2-7; the match to TRBD1 covers 7 bases. The germline gives CDR1 SGHVS, CDR2 FNYEAQ. Unmatched junction bases numbered 12, after V lost 5 bases and J lost 2 bases. This CDR3 has 16 residues. This CDR3 is CASSPNGQGDTYEQYF. DNA for the CDR3: TGTGCCAGCAGCCCCAATGGGCAGGGGGATACCTACGAGCAGTACTTC.

In its sample, this clonotype was seen many times. The chain has TRBV29-1 and TRBJ1-1; tentatively, D is TRBD1 (5 bases). The germline V and J ends were trimmed by 4 bases and 4 bases, with 22 bases remaining between them. This CDR3 is built from 16 residues. Germline V lookup: CDR1 SQVTM, CDR2 ANQGSEA. The CDR3 loop is CSVAAGLLLRGTEAFF. As DNA, the CDR3 is TGCAGCGTTGCGGCGGGACTTCTTTTGCGTGGCACTGAAGCTTTCTTT.

This clonotype was observed a few times. This rearrangement joins TRBV20-1 to TRBJ2-6; 9 bases map to TRBD1. V gave up 2 bases and J gave up 1 base; unmatched junction bases: 3. From germline, CDR1 is DFQATT and CDR2 SNEGSKA (reference sequence). This CDR3 spans 16 amino acids. The CDR3 DNA sequence: TGCAGTGCTAGACGACAGGGGGAATCTGGGGCCAACGTCCTGACTTTC. It encodes CSARRQGESGANVLTF.

The rearrangement joins TRBV25-1 to TRBJ2-3, with 13 bases aligning to TRBD2. Germline loops: CDR1 MGHDK, CDR2 SYGVNS. The ends lost 1 base at V and 1 base at J; junction bases unmatched: 2. This CDR3 contains 17 residues. CDR3 bases: TGTGCCAGCAGTGAATGGGGGACTAGCGGGGGCACAGATACGCAGTATTTT. Residues: CASSEWGTSGGTDTQYF.

The chain has TRBV7-9 and TRBJ2-6; 9 positions match TRBD1. In germline, CDR1 is SEHNR, CDR2 FQNEAQ (reference sequence). V lost 5 bases, J lost 2 bases, and 4 bases stayed unmatched. The CDR3 totals 16 residues. The CDR3 sequence: CASSTRQGAGANVLTF. The CDR3 nucleotides are TGTGCCAGCAGCACCCGACAGGGGGCTGGGGCCAACGTCCTGACTTTC.

This clonotype was seen a few times. The gene calls are TRBV7-2 and TRBJ2-1; D gene ambiguous. The germline gives CDR1 SGHTA, CDR2 FQGNSA. Trimming stripped 2 bases from V and 0 bases from J, with 5 bases between. This CDR3 comprises 14 residues. This chain's CDR3 is CASSLRTSYNEQFF. The CDR3 DNA is TGTGCCAGCAGCTTACGGACCTCCTACAATGAGCAGTTCTTC.

This clonotype was counted between two and nine times. The chain has TRBV20-1 and TRBJ2-5, with 10 nucleotides matching TRBD2. The length of the CDR3 is 17 residues. Germline values: CDR1 DFQATT, CDR2 SNEGSKA (reference sequence). J lost 5 bases, V lost 5 bases, and 17 bases had no gene match. CDR3: CSAAHSGGLTPIETQYF. The CDR3 DNA is TGCAGTGCTGCGCATAGCGGGGGGCTCACCCCAATCGAGACCCAGTACTTC.

This clonotype showed up just a few times. The V call is TRBV4-1, the J call TRBJ2-7; D is possibly TRBD2 (6 bases). The CDR3 spans 14 residues. The ends were cut back, 1 base at V and 5 bases at J, with 12 bases in the middle. From germline, CDR1 is MGHRA and CDR2 YSYEKL. CDR3 sequence reads: CASSQARGGDEQYF. CDR3 bases: TGCGCCAGCAGCCAAGCAAGGGGAGGAGACGAGCAGTACTTC.

This sequence joins TRBV7-3 and TRBJ1-1; D uncertain. The CDR3 is 14 residues long. V lost 0 bases, J lost 4 bases, and 9 bases lay in between. Germline assignment: CDR1 SGHTA and CDR2 FQGTGA. The CDR3 DNA reads as TGTGCCAGCAGCTTAACTAGGGTGAGCACTGAAGCTTTCTTT. It is translated as CASSLTRVSTEAFF.